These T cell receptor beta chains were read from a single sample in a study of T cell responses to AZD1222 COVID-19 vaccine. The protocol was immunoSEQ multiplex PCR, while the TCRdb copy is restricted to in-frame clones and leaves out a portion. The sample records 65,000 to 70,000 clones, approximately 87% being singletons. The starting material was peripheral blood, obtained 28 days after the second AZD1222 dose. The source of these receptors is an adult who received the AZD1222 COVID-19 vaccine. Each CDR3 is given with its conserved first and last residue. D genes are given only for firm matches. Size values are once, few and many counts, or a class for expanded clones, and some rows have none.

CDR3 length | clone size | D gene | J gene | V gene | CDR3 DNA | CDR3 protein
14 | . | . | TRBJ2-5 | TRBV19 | TGTGCCAGTAGTATGGGACGTCGACAAGAGACCCAGTACTTC | CASSMGRRQETQYF
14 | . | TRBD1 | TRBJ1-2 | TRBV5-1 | TGCGCCAGCAGCCTGGGGACAGGGTACTATGGCTACACCTTC | CASSLGTGYYGYTF
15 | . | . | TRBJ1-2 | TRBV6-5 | TGTGCCAGCAGATTGACAAGTCGGACTAACTATGGCTACACCTTC | CASRLTSRTNYGYTF
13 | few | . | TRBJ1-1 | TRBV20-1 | TGCAGTGCTAGTAAAGGGGGGGGCACTGAAGCTTTCTTT | CSASKGGGTEAFF
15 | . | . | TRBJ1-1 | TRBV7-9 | TGTGCCAGCAGCCGATTTTCGACAGCAGACACTGAAGCTTTCTTT | CASSRFSTADTEAFF
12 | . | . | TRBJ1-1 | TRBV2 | TGTGCCAGCACCGGACAGTTCACTGAAGCTTTCTTT | CASTGQFTEAFF
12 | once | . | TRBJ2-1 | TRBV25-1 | TGTGCCAGCAGTGATGGGGGGAATGAGCAGTTCTTC | CASSDGGNEQFF
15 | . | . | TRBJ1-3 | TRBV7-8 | TGTGCCAGCAGCTCTCCGACACCCTCTGGAAACACCATATATTTT | CASSSPTPSGNTIYF
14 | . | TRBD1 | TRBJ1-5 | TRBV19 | TGTGCCAGTAGTAAGTCGGGACAGAATCAGCCCCAGCATTTT | CASSKSGQNQPQHF
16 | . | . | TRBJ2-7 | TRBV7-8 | TGTGCCAGCAGCTCAGAGGGGGCGGGGAAGCCCTACGAGCAGTACTTC | CASSSEGAGKPYEQYF
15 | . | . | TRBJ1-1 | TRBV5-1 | TGCGCCAGCAGCCCCGCGGGGCGGGGGAACACTGAAGCTTTCTTT | CASSPAGRGNTEAFF
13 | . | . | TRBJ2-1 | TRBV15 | TGTGCCACCGGAAAAGGGACTTACAATGAGCAGTTCTTC | CATGKGTYNEQFF
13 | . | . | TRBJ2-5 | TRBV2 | TGTGCCAGCACCTTAACGGTTAAGGGGACCCAGTACTTC | CASTLTVKGTQYF
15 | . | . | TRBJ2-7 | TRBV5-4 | TGTGCCAGCAGCCTAGCGGGACAGGGATCCTACGAGCAGTACTTC | CASSLAGQGSYEQYF
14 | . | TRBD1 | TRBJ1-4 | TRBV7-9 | TGTGCCAGCAGCTTTGGACAGGGAGATGAAAAACTGTTTTTT | CASSFGQGDEKLFF
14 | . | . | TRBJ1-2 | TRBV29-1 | TGCAGCGTCAAGCATACGGATCAAACATATGGCTACACCTTC | CSVKHTDQTYGYTF
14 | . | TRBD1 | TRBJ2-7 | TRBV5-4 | TGTGCCAGCAGCTGGGACAGGTTCTCCTACGAGCAGTACTTC | CASSWDRFSYEQYF
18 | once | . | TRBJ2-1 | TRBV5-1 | TGCGCCAGCAGCTTCCCGGGAGACCCACGGACCTCCTACAATGAGCAGTTCTTC | CASSFPGDPRTSYNEQFF
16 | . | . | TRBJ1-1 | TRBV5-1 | TGCGCCAGCAGCCCCGGTGGGGGCCCGCCGAACACTGAAGCTTTCTTT | CASSPGGGPPNTEAFF
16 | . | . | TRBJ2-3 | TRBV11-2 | TGTGCCAGCGCCCAGTCCGGGGGGCGAAGCACAGATACGCAGTATTTT | CASAQSGGRSTDTQYF
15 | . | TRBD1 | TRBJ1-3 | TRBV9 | TGTGCCAGCAGCCCCCGGACAGGTACCGGAAACACCATATATTTT | CASSPRTGTGNTIYF
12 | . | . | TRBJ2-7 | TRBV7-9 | TGTGCCAGCAGCTTTCAGGGAAACGAGCAGTACTTC | CASSFQGNEQYF
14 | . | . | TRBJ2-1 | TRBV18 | TGTGCCAGCTCACCCCCCGCGACGCGGAATGAGCAGTTCTTC | CASSPPATRNEQFF
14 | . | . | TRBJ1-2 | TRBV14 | TGTGCCAGCAGCCAAGATTTCCGCCCCTATGGCTACACCTTC | CASSQDFRPYGYTF
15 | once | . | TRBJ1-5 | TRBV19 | TGTGCCAGTAGTATGGGGCAGAACTTTAATCAGCCCCAGCATTTT | CASSMGQNFNQPQHF
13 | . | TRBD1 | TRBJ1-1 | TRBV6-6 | TGTGCCAGCCCCCAGGGGGGGTCCACTGAAGCTTTCTTT | CASPQGGSTEAFF
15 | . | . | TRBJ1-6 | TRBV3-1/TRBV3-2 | TGTGCCAGCAGCCCCGAGGGATGGGGTAATTCACCCCTCCACTTT | CASSPEGWGNSPLHF
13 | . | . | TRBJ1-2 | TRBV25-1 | TGTGCCAGCAGTGAAGTAGGGAGGGTTGGCTACACCTTC | CASSEVGRVGYTF
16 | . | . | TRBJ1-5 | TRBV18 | TGTGCCAGCTCACCACTTGCCAGGGATAGCAATCAGCCCCAGCATTTT | CASSPLARDSNQPQHF
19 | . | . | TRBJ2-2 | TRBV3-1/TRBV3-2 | TGTGCCAGCAGCCCCTCAGTCCCGGGACTGGGAACGAACACCGGGGAGCTGTTTTTT | CASSPSVPGLGTNTGELFF
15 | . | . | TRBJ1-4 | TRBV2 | TGTGCCAGCAGTGTTAGCGGCACAGGGAGCGGGAAACTGTTTTTT | CASSVSGTGSGKLFF
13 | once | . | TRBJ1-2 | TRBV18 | TGTGCCAGCCAGCTCAGGGGCAGTGATGGCTACACCTTC | CASQLRGSDGYTF
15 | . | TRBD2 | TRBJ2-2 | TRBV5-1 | TGCGCCAGCAGCTGGTCCAGCGGGAGTACCGGGGAGCTGTTTTTT | CASSWSSGSTGELFF
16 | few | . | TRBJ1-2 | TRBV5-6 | TGTGCCAGCAGCTTGGAACTAGGTAACGCCAACTATGGCTACACCTTC | CASSLELGNANYGYTF
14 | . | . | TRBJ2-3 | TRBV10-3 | TGTGCCATCAGTGCGGGTGGGAGTGCAGATACGCAGTATTTT | CAISAGGSADTQYF
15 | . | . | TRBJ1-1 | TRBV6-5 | TGTGCCAGCAAAGAGTCGTCGGGAGGATGGACTGAAGCTTTCTTT | CASKESSGGWTEAFF
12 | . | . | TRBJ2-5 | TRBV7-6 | TGTGCCAGCAGCCCAACGGGGGAGACCCAGTACTTC | CASSPTGETQYF
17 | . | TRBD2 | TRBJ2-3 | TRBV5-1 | TGCGCCAGCAGCTTGGGCCTTACTAGCGGGGCGACAGATACGCAGTATTTT | CASSLGLTSGATDTQYF
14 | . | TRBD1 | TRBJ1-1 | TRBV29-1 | TGCAGCGTTGGAAGGACAGGGGGAGAGGCTGAAGCTTTCTTT | CSVGRTGGEAEAFF
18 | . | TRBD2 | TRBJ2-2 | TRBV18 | TGTGCCAGCTCACCCGGTAGCGGCGGGAGAGTTTCCACCGGGGAGCTGTTTTTT | CASSPGSGGRVSTGELFF
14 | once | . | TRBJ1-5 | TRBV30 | TGTGCCTGGAAGGAGGAGACGGGCAATCAGCCCCAGCATTTT | CAWKEETGNQPQHF
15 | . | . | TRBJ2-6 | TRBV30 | TGTGCCTGGAGGACGGACAGCTCTGGGGCCAACGTCCTGACTTTC | CAWRTDSSGANVLTF
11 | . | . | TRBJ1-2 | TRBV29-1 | TGCAGCGTGGGGGAGGTCTATGGCTACACCTTC | CSVGEVYGYTF
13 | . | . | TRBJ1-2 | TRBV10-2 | TGCGCCACCCGGACGGACCTAGTTGCGGGCTACACCTTC | CATRTDLVAGYTF
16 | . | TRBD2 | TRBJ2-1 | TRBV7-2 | TGTGCCAGCAGCTTAGTCGCTAGCGGGAGGGCCAATGAGCAGTTCTTC | CASSLVASGRANEQFF
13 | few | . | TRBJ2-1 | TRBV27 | TGTGCCAGCAGTTTGGCAAGGTTGGATGAGCAGTTCTTC | CASSLARLDEQFF
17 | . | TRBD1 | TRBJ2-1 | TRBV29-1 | TGCAGCGTGTCAGGTGGGACCCGGGACAGGGTGAGCAATGAGCAGTTCTTC | CSVSGGTRDRVSNEQFF
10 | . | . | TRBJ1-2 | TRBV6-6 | TGTGCCAGCAGCGGGGTAGGCTACACCTTC | CASSGVGYTF
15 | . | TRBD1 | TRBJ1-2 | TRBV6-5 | TGTGCCAGCAGTTTGACCTGGGACAGTCACTATGGCTACACCTTC | CASSLTWDSHYGYTF
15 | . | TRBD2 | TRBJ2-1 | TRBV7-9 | TGTGCCAGCAGCAAAGCGGGGGGCTCCTACAATGAGCAGTTCTTC | CASSKAGGSYNEQFF
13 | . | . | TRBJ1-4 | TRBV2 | TGTGCCAGCACCGGGGACTACAATGAAAAACTGTTTTTT | CASTGDYNEKLFF
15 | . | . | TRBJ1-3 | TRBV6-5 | TGTGCCAGTCTTTTGGGGAGGCCTTCTGGAAACACCATATATTTT | CASLLGRPSGNTIYF
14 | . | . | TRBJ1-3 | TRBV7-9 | TGTGCCAGCAGGCAGGCCCGTTCTGGAAACACCATATATTTT | CASRQARSGNTIYF
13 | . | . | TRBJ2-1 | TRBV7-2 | TGTGCCAGCAGCTTCCCCTCTATCAATGAGCAGTTCTTC | CASSFPSINEQFF